The source of this TCR beta chain is a study of blood T cell repertoires in COVID-19. Turning to the study itself: COVID-19 samples, acute and convalescent, were from the United States, Italy and Spain.

TCRdb keeps only in-frame clones here, not all; method: immunoSEQ multiplex PCR. The table includes about 300,000 clones, 70% to 90% detected once. This CDR3 is 14 amino acids long. The V end was cut by 5 bases, the J end by 5 bases, with 13 bases between. The germline V gene encodes CDR1 LNHDA and CDR2 SQIVND (reference sequence). The TCR sequence derives from a man aged 70 or older with acute or convalescent COVID-19. Sequenced sample: peripheral blood. V gene TRBV19 combines with J gene TRBJ1-5, with D possibly matching TRBD1 (6 bases). The CDR3 DNA reads as TGTGCCAGTAGTTCACGGACAGTTTATCAGCCCCAGCATTTT. Translated, it gives CASSSRTVYQPQHF.